A selection of T cell receptor beta chains follows, all from one sample in a study of Graves' ophthalmopathy and Graves' hyperthyroidism. TCRdb reprocessed the multiplex PCR reads with MiXCR, giving one entry per CDR3 protein. There are over 200,000 distinct CDR3 sequences in the sample; about 32% occur only once, and 9.1% lies in the top ten. The material sequenced was peripheral blood. The receptors were gathered from a man aged 45-60 years with Graves' ophthalmopathy. Each CDR3 is given with its conserved first and last residue. A D gene is named only where the DNA matches it firmly. Rows give clone size only sometimes, using once, few, many, or a class for an expanded clone.

clone size: -; D gene: TRBD1; V gene: TRBV15; J gene: TRBJ2-7; CDR3 protein: CATSRAIGQGYGQYF; CDR3 DNA: TGTGCCACCAGCAGAGCTATAGGACAGGGTTATGGGCAGTACTTC
clone size: many; D gene: TRBD1; V gene: TRBV19; J gene: TRBJ1-5; CDR3 protein: CASSDGTAYSNQPQHF; CDR3 DNA: TGTGCCAGTAGCGACGGGACAGCGTATAGCAATCAGCCCCAGCATTTT
clone size: -; D gene: TRBD1; V gene: TRBV28; J gene: TRBJ2-7; CDR3 protein: CASSWTGSISSYEQYF; CDR3 DNA: TGTGCCAGCAGTTGGACAGGGTCAATCAGCTCCTACGAGCAGTACTTC
clone size: many; D gene: TRBD2; V gene: TRBV12-3/TRBV12-4; J gene: TRBJ2-5; CDR3 protein: CATLAARRAETQYF; CDR3 DNA: TGTGCCACACTAGCGGCAAGGCGGGCAGAGACCCAGTACTTC
clone size: few; D gene: TRBD2; V gene: TRBV12-3/TRBV12-4; J gene: TRBJ2-5; CDR3 protein: CASSPGTSAYQETQYF; CDR3 DNA: TGTGCCAGCAGTCCGGGGACTAGCGCGTACCAAGAGACCCAGTACTTC
clone size: many; D gene: -; V gene: TRBV7-9; J gene: TRBJ2-5; CDR3 protein: CASSNPGEGETQYF; CDR3 DNA: TGTGCCAGCAGCAACCCTGGCGAGGGAGAGACCCAGTACTTC
clone size: few; D gene: -; V gene: TRBV11-1; J gene: TRBJ2-2; CDR3 protein: CASTPRPGLLNTGELFF; CDR3 DNA: TGTGCCAGCACCCCCCGACCGGGACTCCTGAACACCGGGGAGCTGTTTTTT
clone size: many; D gene: -; V gene: TRBV27; J gene: TRBJ2-7; CDR3 protein: CASSQRQGPYEQYF; CDR3 DNA: TGTGCCAGCAGTCAAAGACAAGGTCCGTACGAGCAGTACTTC
clone size: many; D gene: -; V gene: TRBV6-5; J gene: TRBJ2-7; CDR3 protein: CASRRGGYEQYF; CDR3 DNA: TGTGCCAGCAGGAGGGGGGGCTACGAGCAGTACTTC
clone size: many; D gene: -; V gene: TRBV5-1; J gene: TRBJ2-5; CDR3 protein: CASSLVLQAVGETQYF; CDR3 DNA: TGCGCCAGCAGCTTGGTATTACAGGCCGTGGGGGAGACCCAGTACTTC
clone size: many; D gene: -; V gene: TRBV28; J gene: TRBJ1-6; CDR3 protein: CASSPRNSPLHF; CDR3 DNA: TGTGCCAGCAGTCCTCGCAATTCACCCCTCCACTTT
clone size: many; D gene: -; V gene: TRBV28; J gene: TRBJ2-7; CDR3 protein: CASSHQGFYEQYF; CDR3 DNA: TGTGCCAGCAGTCATCAGGGGTTCTACGAGCAGTACTTC
clone size: few; D gene: -; V gene: TRBV12-3/TRBV12-4; J gene: TRBJ2-5; CDR3 protein: CASSLGGLEETQYF; CDR3 DNA: TGTGCCAGCAGTTTAGGGGGGCTCGAAGAGACCCAGTACTTC
clone size: many; D gene: TRBD1; V gene: TRBV24-1; J gene: TRBJ2-7; CDR3 protein: CATSDTGQGAYEQYF; CDR3 DNA: TGTGCCACCAGTGATACGGGACAGGGGGCTTACGAGCAGTACTTC
clone size: many; D gene: -; V gene: TRBV20-1; J gene: TRBJ1-1; CDR3 protein: CSASADSRQAALNTEAFF; CDR3 DNA: TGCAGTGCTAGCGCAGACTCTCGGCAGGCCGCGTTGAACACTGAAGCTTTCTTT
clone size: many; D gene: -; V gene: TRBV19; J gene: TRBJ2-7; CDR3 protein: CASNNHPSAGEQYF; CDR3 DNA: TGTGCCAGTAACAACCACCCCTCAGCGGGCGAGCAGTACTTC
clone size: many; D gene: -; V gene: TRBV13; J gene: TRBJ2-2; CDR3 protein: CASSLGSYPSGRSPTGELFF; CDR3 DNA: TGTGCCAGCAGCTTAGGGTCGTATCCGTCGGGGAGGAGTCCCACCGGGGAGCTGTTTTTT
clone size: many; D gene: TRBD1; V gene: TRBV28; J gene: TRBJ2-7; CDR3 protein: CASSGTVPSYEQYF; CDR3 DNA: TGTGCCAGCAGTGGGACAGTACCCTCCTACGAGCAGTACTTC
clone size: many; D gene: -; V gene: TRBV11-1; J gene: TRBJ1-5; CDR3 protein: CASSLEGPLLSQPQHF; CDR3 DNA: TGTGCCAGCAGCCTCGAGGGACCCCTCTTGTCTCAGCCCCAGCATTTT
clone size: -; D gene: -; V gene: TRBV12-3/TRBV12-4; J gene: TRBJ1-3; CDR3 protein: CASRVQETSGNTIYF; CDR3 DNA: TGTGCCAGCAGAGTACAGGAAACATCGGGAAACACCATATATTTT
clone size: many; D gene: TRBD1; V gene: TRBV7-3; J gene: TRBJ1-2; CDR3 protein: CASSLTPRTGRSGYTF; CDR3 DNA: TGTGCCAGCAGCTTAACGCCGAGGACAGGGAGGTCTGGCTACACCTTC
clone size: -; D gene: TRBD1; V gene: TRBV29-1; J gene: TRBJ1-1; CDR3 protein: CSALQGLNTEAFF; CDR3 DNA: TGCAGCGCTCTACAGGGGCTGAACACTGAAGCTTTCTTT
clone size: many; D gene: -; V gene: TRBV6-2/TRBV6-3; J gene: TRBJ1-1; CDR3 protein: CASSRRTIWGTEAFF; CDR3 DNA: TGTGCCAGCAGTCGACGGACGATCTGGGGCACTGAAGCTTTCTTT
clone size: many; D gene: -; V gene: TRBV3-1; J gene: TRBJ1-2; CDR3 protein: CASSQDLGAPDYGYTF; CDR3 DNA: TGTGCCAGCAGCCAAGATTTGGGGGCGCCGGACTATGGCTACACCTTC
clone size: many; D gene: -; V gene: TRBV11-1; J gene: TRBJ2-7; CDR3 protein: CASSGVSSEVLSGEQYF; CDR3 DNA: TGTGCCAGCAGCGGAGTTAGCTCAGAGGTGTTATCGGGGGAGCAGTACTTC
clone size: -; D gene: -; V gene: TRBV5-1; J gene: TRBJ2-4; CDR3 protein: CASSFSTGAKNIQYF; CDR3 DNA: TGCGCCAGCAGCTTTTCAACGGGAGCCAAAAACATTCAGTACTTC
clone size: many; D gene: -; V gene: TRBV7-2; J gene: TRBJ2-7; CDR3 protein: CASSLGLGDQEQYF; CDR3 DNA: TGTGCCAGCAGCTTAGGACTAGGGGATCAGGAGCAGTACTTC
clone size: many; D gene: -; V gene: TRBV7-2; J gene: TRBJ1-2; CDR3 protein: CASSLSEAVHGYTF; CDR3 DNA: TGTGCCAGCAGCTTATCGGAAGCCGTTCATGGCTACACCTTC
clone size: many; D gene: -; V gene: TRBV15; J gene: TRBJ2-7; CDR3 protein: CATSRGYYEQYF; CDR3 DNA: TGTGCCACCAGCCGAGGTTACTACGAGCAGTACTTC
clone size: many; D gene: -; V gene: TRBV6-5; J gene: TRBJ1-2; CDR3 protein: CASSYTGDNYYGYTF; CDR3 DNA: TGTGCCAGCAGTTATACAGGCGACAACTACTATGGCTACACCTTC
clone size: many; D gene: TRBD2; V gene: TRBV20-1; J gene: TRBJ2-2; CDR3 protein: CSASGREGGTGELFF; CDR3 DNA: TGCAGTGCTAGTGGGCGGGAGGGGGGCACCGGGGAGCTGTTTTTT